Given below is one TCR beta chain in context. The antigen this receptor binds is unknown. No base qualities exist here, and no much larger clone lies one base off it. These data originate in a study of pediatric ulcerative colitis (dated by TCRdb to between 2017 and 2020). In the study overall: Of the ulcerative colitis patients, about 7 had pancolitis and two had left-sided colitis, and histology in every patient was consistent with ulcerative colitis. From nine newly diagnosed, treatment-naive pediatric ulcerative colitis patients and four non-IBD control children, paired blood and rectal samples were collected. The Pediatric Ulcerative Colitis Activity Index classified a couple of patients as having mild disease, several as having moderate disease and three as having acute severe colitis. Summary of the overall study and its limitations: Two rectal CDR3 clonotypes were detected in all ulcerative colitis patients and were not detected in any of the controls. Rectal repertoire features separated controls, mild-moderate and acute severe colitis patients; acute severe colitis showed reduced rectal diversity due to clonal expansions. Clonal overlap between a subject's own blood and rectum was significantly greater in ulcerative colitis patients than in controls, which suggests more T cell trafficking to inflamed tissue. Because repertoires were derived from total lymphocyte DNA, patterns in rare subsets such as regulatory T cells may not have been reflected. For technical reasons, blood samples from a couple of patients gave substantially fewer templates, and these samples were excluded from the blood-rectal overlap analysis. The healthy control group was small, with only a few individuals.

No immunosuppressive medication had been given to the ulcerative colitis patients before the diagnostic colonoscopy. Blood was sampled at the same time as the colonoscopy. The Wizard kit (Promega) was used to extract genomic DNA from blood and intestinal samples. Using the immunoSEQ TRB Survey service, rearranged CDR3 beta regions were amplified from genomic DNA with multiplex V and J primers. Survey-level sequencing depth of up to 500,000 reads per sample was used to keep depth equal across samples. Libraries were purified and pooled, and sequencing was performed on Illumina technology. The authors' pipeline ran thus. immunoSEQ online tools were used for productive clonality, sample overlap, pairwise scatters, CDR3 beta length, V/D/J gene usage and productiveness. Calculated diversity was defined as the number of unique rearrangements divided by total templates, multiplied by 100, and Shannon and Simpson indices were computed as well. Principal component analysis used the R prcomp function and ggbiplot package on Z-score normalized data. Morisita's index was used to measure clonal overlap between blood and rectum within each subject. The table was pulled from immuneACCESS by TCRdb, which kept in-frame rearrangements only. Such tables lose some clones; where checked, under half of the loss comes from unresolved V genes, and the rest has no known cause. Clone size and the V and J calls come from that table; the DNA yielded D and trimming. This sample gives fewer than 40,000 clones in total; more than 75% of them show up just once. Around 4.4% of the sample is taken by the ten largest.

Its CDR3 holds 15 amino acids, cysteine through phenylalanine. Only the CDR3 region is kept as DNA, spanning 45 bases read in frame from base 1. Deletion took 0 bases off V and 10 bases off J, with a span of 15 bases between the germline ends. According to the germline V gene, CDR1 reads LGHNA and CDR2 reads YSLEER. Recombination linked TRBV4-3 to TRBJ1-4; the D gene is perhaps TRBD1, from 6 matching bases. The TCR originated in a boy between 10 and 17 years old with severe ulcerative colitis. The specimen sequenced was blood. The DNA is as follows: TGCGCCAGCAGCCAAGAGGCAGGGGCATTGACAAAACTGTTTTTT. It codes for CASSQEAGALTKLFF.